This is a list of T cell receptor beta chains from one sample in a study of sequential checkpoint blockade in melanoma. The assay was immunoSEQ multiplex PCR, and TCRdb's table has in-frame clones only and misses some. The table shows over 20,000 clones, with roughly 76% occurring only once. The sequencing here drew on CD8+ T cells sorted from blood (inferred from file names), taken from a patient given nivolumab and ipilimumab in sequence. These receptors were obtained from a human donor with melanoma. CDR3s include the opening cysteine and the closing phenylalanine or tryptophan. D genes are given only for firm matches. Rows may omit the clone size; those that give it use once, few, many or a size class.

cdr3_nt,cdr3_aa,d_call,j_call,v_call,clone_size
TGTGCCAGCAGCCCAACGCACAGGGGAGGCGAGCAGTACTTC,CASSPTHRGGEQYF,-,TRBJ2-7,TRBV7-9,once
TGTGCCAGCAGTTCCTTAGCGGGAGGCACAGATACGCAGTATTTT,CASSSLAGGTDTQYF,TRBD2,TRBJ2-3,TRBV6-5,-
TGCGCCAGCAGTGCTTCCAGGATTAGGAACATTCAGTACTTC,CASSASRIRNIQYF,-,TRBJ2-4,TRBV10-1,few
TGTGCCAGCAGTTTAACGGGACAGGTGTCCTACGAGCAGTACTTC,CASSLTGQVSYEQYF,TRBD1,TRBJ2-7,TRBV6-5,-
TGTGCCAGCAGCCAGTACAACGTCCTGACTTTC,CASSQYNVLTF,-,TRBJ2-6,TRBV13,few
TGTGCCAGCAGCTCGGAGCGGGAGTTCGCCTACGAGCAGTACTTC,CASSSEREFAYEQYF,TRBD2,TRBJ2-7,TRBV7-9,few
TGCGCCAGCAGCCAAGAGATTTCGCTAGCCCCTAAGTATGAGCAGTTCTTC,CASSQEISLAPKYEQFF,-,TRBJ2-1,TRBV4-3,-
TGTGCCAGCAGCGTAGGCGAAAATGGCCAAGAGACCCAGTACTTC,CASSVGENGQETQYF,-,TRBJ2-5,TRBV9,-
TGTGCCAGCAGCCCTTCGACCGGGGGAACCTACGAGCAGTACTTC,CASSPSTGGTYEQYF,-,TRBJ2-7,TRBV16,-
TGTGCCAGCAGTGAATTGGGCACTGCTGAAGCTTTCTTT,CASSELGTAEAFF,-,TRBJ1-1,TRBV25-1,few
TGTGCCAGCAGTTACTCGCGGACTAGCGGAGAGGAGACCCAGTACTTC,CASSYSRTSGEETQYF,TRBD2,TRBJ2-5,TRBV6-5,few
TGTGCCAGCAGCCGACCTAGCGGGGGGCGGTATACCGGGGAGCTGTTTTTT,CASSRPSGGRYTGELFF,TRBD2,TRBJ2-2,TRBV5-8,-
TGCGCCAGCAGCCAAGATCGCGGTAGCGGGGCGTACGAGCAGTACTTC,CASSQDRGSGAYEQYF,TRBD2,TRBJ2-7,TRBV4-3,-
TGCGCCAGCAGCCTAAATATGAAAACCTACGAGCAGTACTTC,CASSLNMKTYEQYF,-,TRBJ2-7,TRBV5-1,-
TGTGCCAGCAGCCTCCTTCTAGCGGGAGGGACATACGAGCAGTACTTC,CASSLLLAGGTYEQYF,TRBD2,TRBJ2-7,TRBV27,-
TGCGCCAGCAGTTATCAGGGGGCGGGGAACTATGGCTACACCTTC,CASSYQGAGNYGYTF,TRBD1,TRBJ1-2,TRBV4-1,-
TGTGCCAGCAGAGCGGGTCCTAGCGGGACCTACGAGCAGTACTTC,CASRAGPSGTYEQYF,TRBD2,TRBJ2-7,TRBV6-1,-
TGTGCCAGCAGTTACGGGACTAGCGGGAAGCTCGAGCAGTACTTC,CASSYGTSGKLEQYF,TRBD2,TRBJ2-7,TRBV6-5,-
TGTGCCAGCAGCACCCGGGACTCCGGCACAGATACGCAGTATTTT,CASSTRDSGTDTQYF,-,TRBJ2-3,TRBV11-2,-
TGCGCCAGCAGCCAAGGGGGACAGGTACTTCATCCGTACGAGCAGTACTTC,CASSQGGQVLHPYEQYF,TRBD1,TRBJ2-7,TRBV4-3,-
TGCAGCGTTGAGTACAGTACCTCCTACGAGCAGTACTTC,CSVEYSTSYEQYF,-,TRBJ2-7,TRBV29-1,once
TGTGCCAGCAGCCTCAGGGGCTCCTACGAGCAGTACTTC,CASSLRGSYEQYF,-,TRBJ2-7,TRBV6-5,-
TGCGCCAGCAGCCAAGGGGTAGCGGGAGGCCCAACCAATGAGCAGTTCTTC,CASSQGVAGGPTNEQFF,TRBD2,TRBJ2-1,TRBV4-3,-
TGTGCCAGCAGCTTAAGTAGCGGGAGGGGCCTGGGCTACGAGCAGTACTTC,CASSLSSGRGLGYEQYF,TRBD2,TRBJ2-7,TRBV7-9,-
TGTGCCAGCAGTTACTCAACCAGCGGGACCGGGGAGCTGTTTTTT,CASSYSTSGTGELFF,-,TRBJ2-2,TRBV6-5,-
TGTGCCAGCGGAACTTGGGGGACTAGCGTGAATGAGCAGTTCTTC,CASGTWGTSVNEQFF,TRBD2,TRBJ2-1,TRBV27,few
TGCGCCAGCAGCCCTGGCGCAGGGTCCGGGGCCAACGTCCTGACTTTC,CASSPGAGSGANVLTF,-,TRBJ2-6,TRBV4-1,-
TGCGCCAGCAGCTTGACGGACAGCCCCTACGAGCAGTACTTC,CASSLTDSPYEQYF,-,TRBJ2-7,TRBV5-1,-
TGTGCCAGCAGCCATCCCCTGTCTACCTCTGGAAACACCATATATTTT,CASSHPLSTSGNTIYF,-,TRBJ1-3,TRBV7-9,-
TGTGCCAGCAGTTTTGGTCAGGGATCGACCTACGAGCAGTACTTC,CASSFGQGSTYEQYF,-,TRBJ2-7,TRBV28,-
TGTGCCAGCAGTTACTCGAGTCGTTCGCGGTATGAGCAGTTCTTC,CASSYSSRSRYEQFF,-,TRBJ2-1,TRBV6-5,-
TGTGCCAGCAGGATACTAGCGGGGGGCACAGATACGCAGTATTTT,CASRILAGGTDTQYF,TRBD2,TRBJ2-3,TRBV6-5,-
TGTGCCTGGAGCCGCGGACAGGGGAACAATGAGCAGTTCTTC,CAWSRGQGNNEQFF,TRBD1,TRBJ2-1,TRBV30,-
TGTGCCAGCAGTGGCAGTCTAGCCAAAAACATTCAGTACTTC,CASSGSLAKNIQYF,-,TRBJ2-4,TRBV27,-
TGTGCCAGCAGCCGATCCCCGGGACTATTTTTTGGCTACACCTTC,CASSRSPGLFFGYTF,-,TRBJ1-2,TRBV7-9,few
TGTGCCAGCTCACCTGACGCCGGGACAGTAATCACAGATACGCAGTATTTT,CASSPDAGTVITDTQYF,TRBD1,TRBJ2-3,TRBV18,-
TGCGCCAGCAGCCAAGATCGGCAGGTGTATGGCTACACCTTC,CASSQDRQVYGYTF,-,TRBJ1-2,TRBV4-1,-
TGTGCCGGGCAGGGTCCAGCCGGAGATACGCAGTATTTT,CAGQGPAGDTQYF,-,TRBJ2-3,TRBV6-1,-
TGTGCCAGCAGCCCCTCGTTGAATGAGCAGTTCTTC,CASSPSLNEQFF,-,TRBJ2-1,TRBV9,-
TGCGCCAGCAGCCAAGGGGGGCGAGCTTCACCCCTCCACTTT,CASSQGGRASPLHF,-,TRBJ1-6,TRBV4-3,-
TGTGCCAGCAGTCTAGCGGGAGGGGATGAGACCCAGTACTTC,CASSLAGGDETQYF,TRBD2,TRBJ2-5,TRBV28,-
TGCGCCAGCAGTTGGGGGCCTGCCTACGAGCAGTACTTC,CASSWGPAYEQYF,-,TRBJ2-7,TRBV10-2,-
TGTGCCAGCAGCTTCCAGCAGGATGGCTACACCTTC,CASSFQQDGYTF,-,TRBJ1-2,TRBV7-9,-